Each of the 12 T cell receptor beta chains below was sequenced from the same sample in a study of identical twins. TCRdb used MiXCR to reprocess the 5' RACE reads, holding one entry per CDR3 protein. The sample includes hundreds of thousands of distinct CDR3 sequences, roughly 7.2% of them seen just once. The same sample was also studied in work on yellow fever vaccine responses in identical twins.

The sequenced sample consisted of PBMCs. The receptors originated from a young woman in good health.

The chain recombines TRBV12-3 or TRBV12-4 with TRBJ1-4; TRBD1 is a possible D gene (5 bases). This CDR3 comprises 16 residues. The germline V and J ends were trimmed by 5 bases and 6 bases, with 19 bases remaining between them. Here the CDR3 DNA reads TGTGCCAGCAGTCTTGATGGGACTGGGATACATGAAAAACTGTTTTTT. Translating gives CASSLDGTGIHEKLFF.

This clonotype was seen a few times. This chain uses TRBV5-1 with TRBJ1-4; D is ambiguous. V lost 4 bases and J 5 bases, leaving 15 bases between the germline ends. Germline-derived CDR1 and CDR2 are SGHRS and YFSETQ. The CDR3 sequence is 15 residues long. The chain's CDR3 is CASSPDRTLNEKLFF. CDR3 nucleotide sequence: TGCGCCAGCAGCCCCGACCGTACTTTGAATGAAAAACTGTTTTTT.

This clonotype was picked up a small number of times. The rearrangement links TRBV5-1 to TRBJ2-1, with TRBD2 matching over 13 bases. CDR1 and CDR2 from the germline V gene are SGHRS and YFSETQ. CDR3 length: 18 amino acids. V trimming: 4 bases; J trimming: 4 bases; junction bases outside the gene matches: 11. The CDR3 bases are TGCGCCAGCAGCAAGGGACTAGCGGGAAGAGACCAGTACAATGAGCAGTTCTTC. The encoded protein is CASSKGLAGRDQYNEQFF.

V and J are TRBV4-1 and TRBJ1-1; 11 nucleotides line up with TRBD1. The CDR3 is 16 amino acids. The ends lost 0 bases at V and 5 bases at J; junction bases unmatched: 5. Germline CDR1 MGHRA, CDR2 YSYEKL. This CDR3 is CASSQDLGQGVTEAFF. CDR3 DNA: TGCGCCAGCAGCCAAGATTTGGGACAGGGGGTGACTGAAGCTTTCTTT.

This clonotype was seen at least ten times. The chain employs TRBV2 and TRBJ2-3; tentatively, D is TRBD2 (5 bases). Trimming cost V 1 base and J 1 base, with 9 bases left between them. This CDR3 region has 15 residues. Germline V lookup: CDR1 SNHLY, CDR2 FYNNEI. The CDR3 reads CASSEVSRGTDTQYF. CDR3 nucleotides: TGTGCCAGCAGTGAAGTGTCGAGGGGCACAGATACGCAGTATTTT.

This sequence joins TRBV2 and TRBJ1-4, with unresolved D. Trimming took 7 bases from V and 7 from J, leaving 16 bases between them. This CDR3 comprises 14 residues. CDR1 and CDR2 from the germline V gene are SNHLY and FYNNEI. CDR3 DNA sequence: TGTGCCAGCACCCCGACGGATCCTACTGAAAAACTGTTTTTT. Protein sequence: CASTPTDPTEKLFF.

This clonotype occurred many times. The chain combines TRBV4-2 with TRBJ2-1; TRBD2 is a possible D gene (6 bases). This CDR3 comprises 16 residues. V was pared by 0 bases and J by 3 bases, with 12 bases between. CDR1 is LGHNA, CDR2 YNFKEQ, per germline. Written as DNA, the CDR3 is TGTGCCAGCAGCCAAGATTCCCGGGAGAACTACAATGAGCAGTTCTTC. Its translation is CASSQDSRENYNEQFF.

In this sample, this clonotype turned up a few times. CDR3 loop: CASSLDPTSGYEQYV. The CDR3, as DNA: TGTGCCAGCAGCTTAGACCCCACTAGCGGATACGAGCAGTACGTC. This chain uses TRBV7-6 with TRBJ2-7, with 8 bases lining up with TRBD2. The ends lost 1 base at V and 4 bases at J; junction bases unmatched: 6. Germline CDR1 SGHVS, CDR2 FNYEAQ. This CDR3 has 15 amino acids.

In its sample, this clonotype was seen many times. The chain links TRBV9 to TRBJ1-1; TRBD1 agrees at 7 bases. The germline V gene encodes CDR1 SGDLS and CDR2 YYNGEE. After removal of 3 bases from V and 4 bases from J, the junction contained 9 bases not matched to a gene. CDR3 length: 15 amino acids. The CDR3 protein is CASSAGAGGGTEAFF. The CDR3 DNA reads TGTGCCAGCAGCGCGGGGGCAGGGGGTGGCACTGAAGCTTTCTTT. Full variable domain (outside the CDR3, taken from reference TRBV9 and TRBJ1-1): DSGVTQTPKHLITATGQRVTLRCSPRSGDLSVYWYQQSLDQGLQFLIQYYNGEERAKGNILERFSAQQFPDLHSELNLSSLELGDSALYFCASSAGAGGGTEAFFGQGTRLTVV.

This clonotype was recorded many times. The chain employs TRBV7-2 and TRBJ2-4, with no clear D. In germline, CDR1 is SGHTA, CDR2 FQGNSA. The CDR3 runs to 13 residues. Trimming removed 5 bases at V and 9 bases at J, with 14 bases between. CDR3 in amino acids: CASSQILLSIQYF. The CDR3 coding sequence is TGTGCCAGCAGCCAAATTCTCCTTAGCATTCAGTACTTC.

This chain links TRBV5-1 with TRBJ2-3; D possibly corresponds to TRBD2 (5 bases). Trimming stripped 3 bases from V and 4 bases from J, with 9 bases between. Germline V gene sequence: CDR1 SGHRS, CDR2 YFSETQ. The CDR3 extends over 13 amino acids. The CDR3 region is CASSSSGADTQYF. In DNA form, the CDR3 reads TGCGCCAGCAGCTCAAGCGGTGCAGATACGCAGTATTTT. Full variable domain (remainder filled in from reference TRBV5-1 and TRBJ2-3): KAGVTQTPRYLIKTRGQQVTLSCSPISGHRSVSWYQQTPGQGLQFLFEYFSETQRNKGNFPGRFSGRQFSNSRSEMNVSTLELGDSALYLCASSSSGADTQYFGPGTRLTVL.

The CDR3 sequence is CSVAGTSGSWGTDTQYF. The CDR3 DNA reads as TGCAGCGTCGCCGGGACTAGCGGGAGTTGGGGAACAGATACGCAGTATTTT. The chain has TRBV29-1 and TRBJ2-3; 14 nucleotides agree with TRBD2. Germline CDR1 reads SQVTM; CDR2 reads ANQGSEA. This CDR3 is built from 17 residues. V was pared by 6 bases and J by 3 bases, with 11 bases of the junction left unmatched.